What follows are 7 T cell receptor beta chains derived from one specimen sequenced in a study of T cells in Graves' hyperthyroidism and ophthalmopathy. It was RNA transcripts that yielded the amplified TCR beta CDR3 regions. HTBI primers drove first-round RT-PCR of the TCR CDR3. TCRdb redid the calling of the multiplex PCR reads with MiXCR, one entry per CDR3 protein. In the table there are 330,000 or so distinct CDR3 sequences, around 19% of which are singletons. The specimen was blood. These receptors all come from a man aged 50 to 60 with Graves' ophthalmopathy.

The J gene is TRBJ2-7, the V gene TRBV28; tentatively, D is TRBD2 (5 bases). Germline CDR1 MDHEN, CDR2 SYDVKM. This CDR3 comprises 14 residues. The V end lost 8 bases, the J end lost 0 bases, and 14 bases lay between the germline ends. The CDR3 region is CASFRGQFSYEQYF. The DNA of the CDR3 is TGTGCCAGCTTCCGAGGGCAGTTCTCCTACGAGCAGTACTTC.

This clonotype was recorded at least ten times. The CDR3 loop is CASTAGDSTYEQYF. The CDR3 DNA follows: TGCGCCAGCACAGCGGGGGACTCCACCTACGAGCAGTACTTC. The chain couples TRBV5-1 to TRBJ2-7; 8 bases are a match to TRBD2. CDR1 and CDR2 from the germline V gene are SGHRS and YFSETQ. V gave up 6 bases and J gave up 2 bases; unmatched junction bases: 7. CDR3 length: 14 amino acids.

There are many counts of this clonotype. The chain uses TRBV28 and TRBJ2-1, with unresolved D. The CDR3 has 15 residues. Germline CDR1 reads MDHEN; CDR2 reads SYDVKM. Trimming took off 2 bases at V and 0 bases at J, with 8 bases between the two ends. CDR3: CASSLESFSYNEQFF. As DNA, the CDR3 is TGTGCCAGCAGTTTAGAAAGCTTCTCCTACAATGAGCAGTTCTTC.

This clonotype was observed many times. This chain uses TRBV20-1 with TRBJ2-1, with 11 nucleotides matching TRBD2. This CDR3 is built from 14 residues. V shed 5 bases, J shed 5 bases, and the junction held 5 bases outside the gene matches. The germline CDR1 and CDR2 sequences are DFQATT and SNEGSKA (reference sequence). This CDR3 is CSAQTSGIHNEQFF. CDR3 nucleotides: TGCAGTGCTCAGACTAGCGGGATTCACAATGAGCAGTTCTTC.

This clonotype has at least ten counts. The chain uses TRBV11-1 and TRBJ2-5, with 8 nucleotides matching TRBD1. Germline V gene lookup returns CDR1 SGHAT and CDR2 FQDESV (reference sequence). The CDR3 is 15 residues long. Germline trimming cut 5 bases from V and 5 bases from J; bases unmatched to any gene: 10. CDR3: CASSADRGQMETQYF. CDR3 coding DNA: TGTGCCAGCAGCGCCGACAGGGGTCAAATGGAGACCCAGTACTTC.

CDR3 region: CASSRASGRNEQFF. DNA for the CDR3: TGCGCCAGCAGTAGGGCTAGCGGGAGAAATGAGCAGTTCTTC. This sequence joins TRBV10-1 and TRBJ2-1; TRBD2 agrees at 10 bases. Germline CDR1 and CDR2: WNHNN and SYGVQD (reference sequence). V trimming: 5 bases; J trimming: 7 bases; junction bases outside the gene matches: 5. This CDR3 region has 14 residues.

This clonotype was detected ten times or more. The chain uses TRBV14 and TRBJ2-1; the match to TRBD2 covers 11 bases. With V trimmed by 3 bases and J by 9 bases, 10 bases remained unmatched. Germline V gives CDR1 SGHDN, CDR2 FVKESK. The CDR3 spans 16 residues. CDR3 loop: CASSHRGASGRTEQFF. CDR3 nucleotides: TGTGCCAGCAGCCACCGCGGGGCTAGCGGGAGGACTGAGCAGTTCTTC.